A selection of T cell receptor beta chains follows, all from one sample in a study of identical twins. From the 5' RACE reads, TCRdb called clonotypes with MiXCR, one entry per CDR3 protein. The table has 410,000 or so distinct CDR3 sequences, about a fifth seen once. Sequencing input: naive T cells sorted from blood. Receptor source: a man aged 50-60 years in good health. CDR3s include the opening cysteine and the closing phenylalanine or tryptophan. A D gene is named only where the DNA matches it firmly. Clone size is stated in some rows and not others, as once, few, many or a class when expanded.

d_gene	abundance	v_gene	j_gene	CDR3aa	CDR3nt
.	.	TRBV2	TRBJ2-1	CASSAETDEQFF	TGTGCCAGCAGTGCAGAGACAGATGAGCAGTTCTTC
.	many	TRBV4-2	TRBJ2-3	CASSPRQGGNTDTQYF	TGTGCCAGCAGCCCGAGACAGGGAGGGAACACAGATACGCAGTATTTT
TRBD2	.	TRBV12-3/TRBV12-4	TRBJ2-7	CASSLGAAGGPYEQYF	TGTGCCAGCAGTTTAGGGGCCGCGGGAGGGCCCTACGAGCAGTACTTC
.	.	TRBV5-1	TRBJ2-7	CASSGTGATYEQYF	TGCGCCAGCAGCGGAACAGGTGCCACCTACGAGCAGTACTTC
.	few	TRBV28	TRBJ1-1	CASSFSNLDTLEAFF	TGTGCCAGCAGTTTTTCCAACCTCGACACACTTGAAGCTTTCTTT
TRBD1	.	TRBV3-1	TRBJ1-1	CASSYGQGTTEAFF	TGTGCCAGCAGCTACGGACAGGGAACCACTGAAGCTTTCTTT
.	many	TRBV4-3	TRBJ2-3	CASSQVPSRNLAMLDTQYF	TGCGCCAGCAGCCAAGTGCCCAGTCGTAATCTAGCGATGTTGGATACGCAGTATTTT
.	.	TRBV11-2	TRBJ2-1	CASRRGALLDEQFF	TGTGCCAGCAGAAGAGGGGCCCTTTTGGATGAGCAGTTCTTC
TRBD1	many	TRBV10-3	TRBJ2-7	CAISESRTGVHEQYF	TGTGCCATCAGTGAGTCCAGGACAGGGGTACACGAGCAGTACTTC
TRBD2	.	TRBV20-1	TRBJ2-7	CSARDGSGRRPYEQYF	TGCAGTGCTAGGGATGGGAGCGGGAGAAGGCCTTACGAGCAGTACTTC
.	many	TRBV20-1	TRBJ2-7	CSASRPGGVYEQYF	TGCAGTGCTAGTCGCCCCGGGGGCGTTTACGAGCAGTACTTC
.	.	TRBV5-1	TRBJ2-5	CASSLTTGTQETQYF	TGCGCCAGCAGCTTGACGACGGGTACCCAAGAGACCCAGTACTTC
TRBD1	many	TRBV7-2	TRBJ2-4	CASSFAGTGLGNIQYF	TGTGCCAGCAGCTTCGCCGGGACAGGCTTGGGAAACATTCAGTACTTC
.	few	TRBV6-6	TRBJ1-2	CASSYGEGYTF	TGTGCCAGCAGTTACGGGGAAGGCTACACCTTC
.	few	TRBV20-1	TRBJ1-1	CSAQRGGFPEAFF	TGCAGTGCCCAAAGGGGGGGGTTTCCTGAAGCTTTCTTT
TRBD1	many	TRBV20-1	TRBJ2-3	CSARPYRGKLTDTQYF	TGCAGTGCTAGACCCTACAGGGGGAAATTGACAGATACGCAGTATTTT
.	.	TRBV3-1	TRBJ2-7	CASSQVIGESWVYEQYF	TGTGCCAGCAGCCAAGTAATCGGAGAAAGTTGGGTCTACGAGCAGTACTTC
TRBD2	.	TRBV5-1	TRBJ2-5	CASSKGLAGEATQYF	TGCGCCAGCAGTAAGGGACTAGCGGGTGAGGCGACCCAGTACTTC
TRBD2	many	TRBV20-1	TRBJ2-1	CSARERAGGNNEQFF	TGCAGTGCTAGAGAGAGAGCGGGAGGAAACAATGAGCAGTTCTTC
.	.	TRBV7-2	TRBJ2-2	CASRRQAANTGELFF	TGTGCCAGCAGAAGACAGGCCGCGAACACCGGGGAGCTGTTTTTT
TRBD2	few	TRBV12-3/TRBV12-4	TRBJ2-1	CASSLRLAEFNEQFF	TGTGCCAGCAGCCTTAGACTAGCCGAATTCAATGAGCAGTTCTTC
.	many	TRBV5-1	TRBJ1-6	CASSLASRNMTPLHF	TGCGCCAGCAGCTTGGCAAGCCGGAATATGACACCCCTCCACTTT
.	few	TRBV20-1	TRBJ2-2	CSARDREPGELFF	TGCAGTGCTAGAGATCGAGAACCCGGGGAGCTGTTTTTT
.	.	TRBV5-1	TRBJ2-7	CASTPNGAFQGYEQYF	TGCGCCAGCACCCCAAATGGGGCCTTTCAGGGGTACGAGCAGTACTTC
.	many	TRBV20-1	TRBJ2-6	CSAREKGSGANVLTF	TGCAGTGCTAGAGAAAAGGGCTCTGGGGCCAACGTCCTGACTTTC
.	.	TRBV5-1	TRBJ2-7	CASSLVRGRGAIYEQYF	TGCGCCAGCAGCTTGGTCAGGGGCAGGGGCGCTATCTACGAGCAGTACTTC
.	many	TRBV28	TRBJ1-5	CASRWTEYQPQHF	TGTGCCAGCAGGTGGACGGAATATCAGCCCCAGCATTTT
.	many	TRBV6-6	TRBJ2-7	CASHGPEYEQYF	TGTGCTTCTCATGGGCCAGAATACGAGCAGTACTTC
.	few	TRBV9	TRBJ1-1	CASSPSGGITEAFF	TGTGCCAGCAGCCCCAGCGGAGGGATCACTGAAGCTTTCTTT
TRBD1	many	TRBV5-1	TRBJ2-5	CASKDRVAETQYF	TGCGCCAGCAAGGACAGGGTAGCGGAGACCCAGTACTTC
TRBD1	.	TRBV7-6	TRBJ1-5	CASSQGTASQPQHF	TGTGCCAGCAGCCAAGGGACAGCTAGTCAGCCCCAGCATTTT
.	few	TRBV5-1	TRBJ1-4	CASTISGGANEKLFF	TGCGCCAGCACCATATCTGGAGGGGCAAATGAAAAACTGTTTTTT
.	many	TRBV5-1	TRBJ2-3	CASGTGATQYF	TGCGCCAGCGGGACCGGGGCTACGCAGTATTTT
TRBD1	few	TRBV7-8	TRBJ2-7	CASSTGGNSYEQYF	TGTGCCAGCAGCACAGGGGGTAATTCCTACGAGCAGTACTTC
.	few	TRBV20-1	TRBJ1-5	CSARESQGPQPQHF	TGCAGTGCTAGAGAGTCACAGGGCCCCCAGCCCCAGCATTTT
.	many	TRBV10-3	TRBJ1-5	CAINNGTKNQPQHF	TGTGCCATCAATAACGGGACAAAGAATCAGCCCCAGCATTTT
.	few	TRBV7-9	TRBJ2-1	CASSFPGGEQFF	TGTGCCAGCAGCTTCCCCGGGGGTGAGCAGTTCTTC
.	.	TRBV5-1	TRBJ1-2	CASSRVPGDGYTF	TGCGCCAGCAGCAGGGTCCCAGGGGATGGCTACACCTTC
TRBD1	.	TRBV18	TRBJ2-7	CASSPPLQGALSEQYF	TGTGCCAGCTCACCACCGTTACAGGGGGCGTTGAGCGAGCAGTACTTC
TRBD1	few	TRBV12-3/TRBV12-4	TRBJ2-5	CASSFRAGGRETQYF	TGTGCCAGCAGTTTCAGGGCAGGGGGCCGGGAGACCCAGTACTTC
TRBD1	many	TRBV3-1	TRBJ2-7	CASSSPRDRGDYEQYF	TGTGCCAGCAGCTCCCCTCGGGACAGGGGGGACTACGAGCAGTACTTC
.	few	TRBV19	TRBJ1-2	CASTGSGTLHGYTF	TGTGCCAGTACCGGATCCGGCACACTGCACGGCTACACCTTC